The present T cell receptor (beta chain) was sequenced within a study of cytomegalovirus exposure and HLA in healthy donors. Study-level points and caveats: With high specificity and sensitivity, the classifier reportedly diagnosed cytomegalovirus status.

This table comes from immunoSEQ multiplex PCR, and its TCRdb copy is limited to in-frame clones, with some not included. The sample has 150,000 to 200,000 clones, about 89% seen once; the top ten hold under 3.5%. To note about this clone: Its antigen is undetermined.

The V gene lost 6 bases and the J gene lost 4 bases, with 18 bases spanning the gap. Germline V CDR1 and CDR2: MRHNA, SNTAGT. The CDR3 loop spans 16 amino acids. Sequences were obtained from PBMCs. This clonotype was obtained from a man aged 18 to 30 in good health and CMV-seropositive. The chain employs TRBV6-4 and TRBJ2-2; TRBD2 might be the D (6 bases). The CDR3 DNA sequence: TGTGCCAGCAGCGCAACTCGCGGGGACGGCACCGGGGAGCTGTTTTTT. Protein: CASSATRGDGTGELFF.